Listed below are T cell receptor beta chains from one sample, sequenced in a study of cytomegalovirus exposure and HLA in healthy donors. Sequencing was performed with immunoSEQ multiplex PCR; in TCRdb, only in-frame clones are kept and a portion is missing. This sample yields 95,000 to 100,000 clones, of which roughly 82% are seen a single time; about 10% belongs to the top ten. The specimen sequenced was PBMCs. These receptors originate from a man in his fifties in good health and CMV-seronegative. Both conserved end residues are part of each CDR3. A D gene is named only where the DNA matches it firmly. Size is stated for part of the rows, as once, few or many counts, or as a class when the clone is expanded.

abundance	v_gene	j_gene	d_gene	CDR3nt	CDR3aa
.	TRBV19	TRBJ1-6	TRBD1	TGTGCCAGTAGTCCGTCTTGGGGGACAGGGGTCGGTTCACCCCTCCACTTT	CASSPSWGTGVGSPLHF
.	TRBV18	TRBJ2-2	.	TGTGCCAGCTCAGAGATGACAGTCTCGAACACCGGGGAGCTGTTTTTT	CASSEMTVSNTGELFF
.	TRBV5-1	TRBJ2-7	.	TGCGCCAGCAGCTCCGAACTGTATCGCGAGCAGTACTTC	CASSSELYREQYF
.	TRBV7-2	TRBJ2-3	TRBD2	TGTGCCAGCAGCTTAGCTCCGGGAGGGACAGATACGCAGTATTTT	CASSLAPGGTDTQYF
.	TRBV28	TRBJ2-5	.	TGTGCCAGCAGTCCCGGACTAACGGGGGAGACCCAGTACTTC	CASSPGLTGETQYF
.	TRBV19	TRBJ2-1	TRBD2	TGTGCCAGTAGTAGACGGACTAGCGGGAGCTCCTACAATGAGCAGTTCTTC	CASSRRTSGSSYNEQFF
.	TRBV19	TRBJ2-7	.	TGTGCCAGTAGTTCCCAGGGCTACGAGCAGTACTTC	CASSSQGYEQYF
.	TRBV5-1	TRBJ2-1	TRBD2	TGCGCCAGCAGCTGGACTAGCGGGAGTCCTTCCTACAATGAGCAGTTCTTC	CASSWTSGSPSYNEQFF
.	TRBV9	TRBJ2-5	TRBD2	TGTGCCAGCAGCGTAGATCCGGGGGGACAAGAGACCCAGTACTTC	CASSVDPGGQETQYF
.	TRBV5-1	TRBJ2-7	TRBD2	TGCGCCAGCAGCTGGGGAGGGGAAGGCTACGAGCAGTACTTC	CASSWGGEGYEQYF
.	TRBV19	TRBJ2-7	TRBD2	TGTGCCAGCGCGGACAGTTCAAGCGGGAGGGCCTTTTACGAGCAGTACTTC	CASADSSSGRAFYEQYF
few	TRBV29-1	TRBJ2-5	TRBD1	TGCAGCGGGGACAGGCAAGAGACCCAGTACTTC	CSGDRQETQYF
.	TRBV1	TRBJ2-3	.	TGCACCAGCAACGGGTGTGACACAGATACGCAGTATTTT	CTSNGCDTDTQYF
.	TRBV30	TRBJ2-4	TRBD1	TGTGCCTGGGGAGAGGGACAGGGGTTGTCCAAAAACATTCAGTACTTC	CAWGEGQGLSKNIQYF
.	TRBV5-1	TRBJ2-1	TRBD2	TGCGCCAGCAGCCGAAGTGGGGAGGCTAGCGGGACTCTCGCCCATGAGCAGTTCTTC	CASSRSGEASGTLAHEQFF
once	TRBV2	TRBJ1-2	.	TGTGCCAGCCAAGGGGACTCTCCAGGTCTGAGCTATGGCTACACCTTC	CASQGDSPGLSYGYTF
.	TRBV30	TRBJ2-7	TRBD2	TGTGCCTGGAGTGTACTGTATCGAGGTCGGGCGGGAGGCCTTTCCTACGAGCAGTACTTC	CAWSVLYRGRAGGLSYEQYF
.	TRBV16	TRBJ2-3	.	TGTGCCAGCAGCCTCCGGGATACGCAGTATTTT	CASSLRDTQYF
.	TRBV7-6	TRBJ1-1	TRBD1	TGTGCCAGCAGCTTGGGACAGGGTAGGGGGAACACTGAAGCTTTCTTT	CASSLGQGRGNTEAFF
.	TRBV27	TRBJ2-7	.	TGTGCCAGCAGTTTTCTGGGTCGAGCGAACTCCTACGAGCAGTACTTC	CASSFLGRANSYEQYF
few	TRBV5-1	TRBJ2-2	TRBD2	TGCGCCAGCAGCTTTAGCGGGGGGACCAACACCGGGGAGCTGTTTTTT	CASSFSGGTNTGELFF
.	TRBV15	TRBJ1-1	TRBD1	TGTGCCACCAGCAGATATACAGGGGGCGAGGGGGTAACTGAAGCTTTCTTT	CATSRYTGGEGVTEAFF
many	TRBV30	TRBJ2-5	TRBD2	TGTGCCTGGAGTCTGTCTAGCGGGAAAGAGACCCAGTACTTC	CAWSLSSGKETQYF
.	TRBV11-3	TRBJ2-1	TRBD2	TGTGCCAGCAGCTTTACAAGCGGGGGCTACAATGAGCAGTTCTTC	CASSFTSGGYNEQFF
.	TRBV10-3	TRBJ2-7	TRBD1	TGTGCAACAGGGTCTGACCAGGGGGCCACCTACGAGCAGTACTTC	CATGSDQGATYEQYF
.	TRBV9	TRBJ2-2	TRBD2	TGTGCCAGCAGCCCCAGCGGGGCCAACACCGGGGAGCTGTTTTTT	CASSPSGANTGELFF
.	TRBV5-1	TRBJ2-1	TRBD2	TGCGCCAGCAGCTGGGGAAGCGGGGGAAATAACAATGAGCAGTTCTTC	CASSWGSGGNNNEQFF
.	TRBV7-9	TRBJ2-1	TRBD1	TGTGCCAGCAGCTTAGCGCGGTCAGGGGGCAATGAGCAGTTCTTC	CASSLARSGGNEQFF
.	TRBV2	TRBJ2-3	TRBD2	TGTGCCAGCAGTGATCTAGCGGGAGGGCCTAGCACAGATACGCAGTATTTT	CASSDLAGGPSTDTQYF
few	TRBV9	TRBJ1-2	.	TGTGCCAGCAGCGTAGAAGGAGTCCCAGGGCAGTTCTATGGCTACACCTTC	CASSVEGVPGQFYGYTF
.	TRBV30	TRBJ2-1	TRBD2	TGTGCCTGGAGTGGATTAGCGGGGGGAAGGGGTGAGCAGTTCTTC	CAWSGLAGGRGEQFF
few	TRBV7-9	TRBJ1-1	TRBD1	TGTTCCAGCAGCTTAGTTGGACAGGGGCACACTGAAGCTTTCTTT	CSSSLVGQGHTEAFF
few	TRBV5-4	TRBJ2-1	TRBD1	TGTGCCAGCAGACGGGACAGGGCTGACAATGAGCAGTTCTTC	CASRRDRADNEQFF
.	TRBV2	TRBJ1-4	TRBD1	TGTGCCGGCAGGGGGCAACAGGGGAGGTTTGAAAAACTGTTTTTT	CAGRGQQGRFEKLFF
.	TRBV18	TRBJ1-3	.	TGTGCCAGCTCACCAGGGACAGGAAACACCATATATTTT	CASSPGTGNTIYF
.	TRBV11-3	TRBJ2-1	TRBD2	TGTGCCAGCAGCCTAGGGGCGGGAGTCGGCCATGAGCAGTTCTTC	CASSLGAGVGHEQFF
.	TRBV5-1	TRBJ1-4	.	TGCGCCAGCAGCTTGGAACAGGGTGCTGAAAAACTGTTTTTT	CASSLEQGAEKLFF
.	TRBV9	TRBJ1-1	.	TGTGCCAGCAGCGTAGAAGGGGGGAGGGGGGCTGAAGCTTTCTTT	CASSVEGGRGAEAFF
.	TRBV2	TRBJ1-2	TRBD1	TGTGCCAGCAGGGAGAACGCAGGGCAGGGGGCAAGGGGCTACACCTTC	CASRENAGQGARGYTF
.	TRBV12-1	TRBJ1-5	.	TGTGCCAGCAGCTTTACATATCCAAGTCAGCCCCAGCATTTT	CASSFTYPSQPQHF
few	TRBV9	TRBJ2-5	.	TGTGCCAGCAGCGTAGGGCCTGCAGAGACCCAGTACTTC	CASSVGPAETQYF
.	TRBV4-2	TRBJ2-5	TRBD1	TGTGCCAGCAGCCGGGACAGGGAAGAAGAGACCCAGTACTTC	CASSRDREEETQYF